Listed here are 6 T cell receptor beta chains from one sample, sequenced in a study of vaccination and CD4 T cells after COVID-19. Treatment denoted: approximately nine-day PBMC culture with coronavirus spike peptide pools or control peptides (ViraFEST assay). Cultured CD4+ T cells had their DNA profiled by the Oncomine TCR Beta short-read assay. Using its own MiXCR run on the PCR reads, TCRdb lists one record per CDR3 protein. The data hold about 23,000 distinct CDR3 sequences, with around 64% observed a single time. Antigen specificity for these receptors is unknown. Sequenced here: CD4+ T cells from blood, cultured in vitro, sampled after SARS-CoV-2 vaccination. The origin of the receptors is a human donor who received a COVID-19 vaccine.

For the CDR3, the DNA is TGTGCCAGTCTTCCCAAGGGGGGGGAGGGGGAGACCCAGTACTTC. It translates to CASLPKGGEGETQYF. V usage is TRBV19 and J usage is TRBJ2-5; the D gene is possibly TRBD2 (7 bases). The V gene's germline CDR1 is LNHDA and CDR2 SQIVND (reference sequence). V lost 8 bases and J 5 bases, leaving 21 bases between the germline ends. The CDR3 has 15 amino acids. Filled out from reference TRBV19 and TRBJ2-5, the complete variable domain reads DGGITQSPKYLFRKEGQNVTLSCEQNLNHDAMYWYRQDPGQGLRLIYYSQIVNDFQKGDIAEGYSVSREKKESFPLTVTSAQKNPTAFYLCASLPKGGEGETQYFGPGTRLLVL.

The V and J genes are TRBV20-1 and TRBJ2-7, with D perhaps matching TRBD1 or TRBD2 (5 bases each). The CDR3 sequence is 12 residues long. Deletions cut 6 bases from V and 3 bases from J, with 12 bases between. From germline, CDR1 is DFQATT and CDR2 SNEGSKA (reference sequence). This CDR3 reads CSATGRNYEQYF. CDR3 DNA sequence: TGCAGTGCCACGGGGCGGAACTACGAGCAGTACTTC.

This clonotype ranks as medium-sized. The rearrangement joins TRBV20-1 to TRBJ1-1; 10 bases are a match to TRBD1. There are 13 residues in the CDR3. V was clipped by 4 bases and J by 6 bases; unmatched bases: 5. Germline loops: CDR1 DFQATT, CDR2 SNEGSKA (reference sequence). The DNA of the CDR3 is TGCAGTGCTAAGACAGGGGGCTTATCTGAAGCTTTCTTT. Its translation is CSAKTGGLSEAFF.

There are a few counts of this clonotype. The genes are TRBV27 and TRBJ1-5; D is undetermined. The germline V gene has CDR1 MNHEY and CDR2 SMNVEV (reference sequence). The CDR3 is made up of 14 amino acids. V lost 2 bases and J lost 7, with 12 bases in between. CDR3 residues: CASSLGQAGQPQHF. CDR3 coding DNA: TGTGCCAGCAGTTTAGGGCAGGCTGGGCAGCCCCAGCATTTT.

The chain links TRBV7-9 to TRBJ1-6; tentative D call: TRBD1 (5 bases). Germline V gives CDR1 SEHNR, CDR2 FQNEAQ (reference sequence). Trimming shortened V by 5 bases and J by 5 bases, and 10 bases separated the two germline ends. The CDR3 has 14 amino acids. This CDR3 is CASSPDIDNSPLHF. In DNA, the CDR3 is TGTGCCAGCAGCCCGGACATAGATAATTCACCCCTCCACTTT.

This chain connects TRBV5-1 to TRBJ1-3, with D tentatively TRBD1 (6 bases). Germline CDR1 reads SGHRS; CDR2 reads YFSETQ. The CDR3 runs to 16 residues. V dropped 0 bases and J dropped 0 bases, with 10 bases sitting between them. The CDR3 loop is CASSLGDRYSGNTIYF. The CDR3 DNA is TGCGCCAGCAGCTTGGGAGACAGGTACTCTGGAAACACCATATATTTT. Drawing the rest from reference TRBV5-1 and TRBJ1-3, the complete variable domain is KAGVTQTPRYLIKTRGQQVTLSCSPISGHRSVSWYQQTPGQGLQFLFEYFSETQRNKGNFPGRFSGRQFSNSRSEMNVSTLELGDSALYLCASSLGDRYSGNTIYFGEGSWLTVV.